These 23 T cell receptor beta chains originate from one sample sequenced in a study of Ad26.COV2.S vaccination and SARS-CoV-2 variants. The treatment was: approximately 18 received Ad26.COV2.S at low or high dose, single or two shots; roughly five received placebo; per-sample allocation not given. Sampling occurred on day 63 after the first vaccine or placebo injection. Sequencing was performed with immunoSEQ multiplex PCR; in TCRdb, only in-frame clones are kept and a portion is missing. Here the sample spans about 400,000 clones, roughly 88% being singletons. The material sequenced was peripheral blood, taken in a trial of Ad26.COV2.S vaccine versus placebo. Receptors originate from a person aged 18-65 years who received the Ad26.COV2.S COVID-19 vaccine or a placebo.

The CDR3 DNA sequence: TGTGCCAGCAGTTTACTCAGCAGGGGCACAGATACGCAGTATTTT. Translation gives CASSLLSRGTDTQYF. The chain carries TRBV28 and TRBJ2-3, with D tentatively TRBD1 (5 bases). V was cut by 2 bases and J by 1 base, with 10 bases left in between. The germline V gene encodes CDR1 MDHEN and CDR2 SYDVKM. The CDR3 covers 15 residues.

V and J are TRBV7-9 and TRBJ1-3; no firm D call. Germline V lookup: CDR1 SEHNR, CDR2 FQNEAQ (reference sequence). This CDR3 contains 17 residues. Trimming shortened V by 2 bases and J by 2 bases, and 16 bases separated the two germline ends. The chain's CDR3 is CASSLRSLQAAGNTIYF. The CDR3 bases are TGTGCCAGCAGCTTACGGAGCCTCCAGGCGGCTGGAAACACCATATATTTT.

The genes are TRBV28 and TRBJ2-5; the match to TRBD1 covers 8 bases. The CDR3 runs 19 residues. Germline CDR1 is MDHEN and CDR2 is SYDVKM. V shed 2 bases, J shed 4 bases, and the junction held 18 bases outside the gene matches. CDR3 sequence: CASSLGDWTGNFTLETQYF. In DNA, the CDR3 is TGTGCCAGCAGTTTAGGAGATTGGACAGGGAACTTTACCTTAGAGACCCAGTACTTC.

V and J are TRBV6-2 or TRBV6-3 and TRBJ1-3; D may be TRBD1 (5 bases). Germline V gene lookup returns CDR1 MNHEY and CDR2 SVGEGT. The CDR3 loop spans 17 amino acids. Between the trimmed V and J ends, which lost 2 bases and 0 bases, there was a span of 14 bases. The DNA of the CDR3 is TGTGCCAGCAGTTACGACTCAACAGGAACCTCTGGAAACACCATATATTTT. It specifies CASSYDSTGTSGNTIYF.

CDR3 in amino acids: CASSIGTSGGYNEQFF. DNA for the CDR3: TGTGCCAGTAGTATCGGGACTAGCGGGGGCTACAATGAGCAGTTCTTC. The gene calls are TRBV19 and TRBJ2-1; 14 positions agree with TRBD2. V lost 3 bases, J lost 3 bases, and 1 base stayed unmatched. Germline loops: CDR1 LNHDA, CDR2 SQIVND (reference sequence). The CDR3 totals 16 residues.

The gene calls are TRBV25-1 and TRBJ1-2; D gene unclear. The V gene's germline CDR1 is MGHDK and CDR2 SYGVNS. This CDR3 comprises 14 residues. The germline V and J ends were trimmed by 4 bases and 4 bases, with 13 bases remaining between them. CDR3 protein: CASSVRGLGYGYTF. The DNA for the CDR3 is TGTGCCAGCAGTGTACGAGGGCTTGGCTATGGCTACACCTTC.

This clone has just a few counts. Germline and junction disagree at one end, which may indicate a read error. The chain has TRBV19 and TRBJ1-6; 9 nucleotides align to TRBD1. Germline V lookup: CDR1 LNHDA, CDR2 SQIVND (reference sequence). The CDR3 totals 13 residues. CDR3 region: CASSGTGNSPLHF. The CDR3 DNA sequence: TGTGCCAGTTCCGGGACAGGGAATTCGCCCCTCCACTTT.

The chain uses TRBV19 and TRBJ2-4; 8 bases are shared with TRBD1. The CDR3 is made up of 19 amino acids. With V trimmed by 5 bases and J by 6 bases, 21 bases remained unmatched. Germline V lookup: CDR1 LNHDA, CDR2 SQIVND (reference sequence). CDR3 coding DNA: TGTGCCAGTAGTCCGGGACGTATTCGGTCGGACAGGGTTCGAAACATTCAGTACTTC. Protein sequence: CASSPGRIRSDRVRNIQYF.

The chain has TRBV30 and TRBJ2-7, with no clear D. Deletions cut 3 bases from V and 6 bases from J, with 9 bases between. The CDR3 runs 11 residues. The V gene's germline CDR1 is GTSNPN and CDR2 SVGIG (reference sequence). DNA for the CDR3: TGTGCCTGGAGCGCCGTCGGCGAGCAGTACTTC. Encoded protein: CAWSAVGEQYF.

This chain uses TRBV6-5 with TRBJ1-1; no reliable D call. The length of the CDR3 is 15 residues. V lost 5 bases and J 1 base, leaving 14 bases between the germline ends. Per the germline V gene, CDR1 is MNHEY and CDR2 is SVGAGI. The CDR3 DNA reads as TGTGCCAGCAGTCACGAACGATCCGGGAACACTGAAGCTTTCTTT. It translates to CASSHERSGNTEAFF.

Only one count was recorded for this clone. This chain uses TRBV15 with TRBJ2-2; tentative D call: TRBD2 (5 bases). The V and J ends lost 2 bases and 6 bases respectively, with 13 bases between them. Per the germline V gene, CDR1 is LNHNV and CDR2 is YYDKDF (reference sequence). This CDR3 has 15 residues. The chain's CDR3 is CATSRRAGSAGELFF. The CDR3 coding sequence is TGTGCCACCAGCAGACGCGCAGGTAGCGCCGGGGAGCTGTTTTTT.

This clone has only one observation. J is TRBJ2-7 and V is TRBV28, with TRBD1 identical over 7 bases. The J segment lost 0 bases and the V segment lost 6 bases, leaving 5 bases of the junction unmatched. Germline V gene data show CDR1 as MDHEN and CDR2 as SYDVKM. The CDR3 is 14 residues long. CDR3 amino acids: CASRRDRSSYEQYF. In DNA, the CDR3 is TGTGCCAGCAGAAGGGACAGAAGCTCCTACGAGCAGTACTTC.

This clone was counted between two and nine times. The genes are TRBV6-1 and TRBJ1-4, with D tentatively TRBD1 (6 bases). Germline CDR1 reads MNHNS; CDR2 reads SASEGT. The CDR3 runs to 17 residues. The germline V and J ends were trimmed by 3 bases and 4 bases, with 18 bases remaining between them. CDR3 in DNA: TGTGCCAGCAGTGATTGGGGGCGCCGCGGACTTAATGAAAAACTGTTTTTT. Translated, it gives CASSDWGRRGLNEKLFF.

In its sample, this clone was seen a few times. The genes are TRBV7-9 and TRBJ1-6; D gene ambiguous. Germline V CDR1 and CDR2: SEHNR, FQNEAQ (reference sequence). The CDR3 extends over 18 amino acids. Trimming took off 5 bases at V and 6 bases at J, with 23 bases between the two ends. The CDR3 loop is CASSRTPSPGRSNSPLHF. The CDR3 DNA sequence: TGTGCCAGCAGCAGAACCCCCAGCCCGGGCAGAAGTAATTCACCCCTCCACTTT.

V gene TRBV7-3 combines with J gene TRBJ1-5; D is perhaps TRBD1 (6 bases). CDR3 length: 15 amino acids. Trimming pared 2 bases from V and 3 bases from J, leaving 11 bases between. Germline V CDR1 and CDR2: SGHTA, FQGTGA. The CDR3 here is CASSLQAGDNQPQHF. CDR3 in DNA: TGTGCCAGCAGCTTACAGGCAGGGGACAATCAGCCCCAGCATTTT.

J is TRBJ1-5 and V is TRBV4-1; 9 bases map to TRBD1. Germline CDR1 is MGHRA and CDR2 is YSYEKL. Trimming removed 0 bases from V and 2 bases from J; junction bases left unmatched: 2. CDR3 length: 16 amino acids. The DNA for the CDR3 is TGCGCCAGCAGCCAAGAGGACAGGGGCGGCAATCAGCCCCAGCATTTT. Residues: CASSQEDRGGNQPQHF.

The chain combines TRBV30 with TRBJ2-4; D remains ambiguous. Germline CDR1 GTSNPN, CDR2 SVGIG (reference sequence). The CDR3 contains 18 residues. V dropped 1 base and J dropped 1 base, with 20 bases sitting between them. The CDR3 DNA reads as TGTGCCTGGAGTGCAGGAATACCAGGATCAGGTGCCAAAAACATTCAGTACTTC. It encodes CAWSAGIPGSGAKNIQYF.

The chain links TRBV7-9 to TRBJ1-4; D uncertain. V lost 2 bases, J lost 10 bases, and 20 bases lay in between. From germline, CDR1 is SEHNR and CDR2 FQNEAQ (reference sequence). The CDR3 sequence is 16 residues long. For the CDR3, the DNA is TGTGCCAGCAGCTTATCCTCGGAGACCCCGGAGGGAAAACTGTTTTTT. Its translation is CASSLSSETPEGKLFF.

This chain uses TRBV15 with TRBJ2-3, with D tentatively TRBD1 (6 bases). V lost 7 bases and J lost 10, with 18 bases in between. CDR3 length equals 13 residues. Germline V lookup: CDR1 LNHNV, CDR2 YYDKDF (reference sequence). The CDR3 region has the DNA TGTGCCACCAAACCCCGTACAGGGTCCGCGCAGTATTTT. This gives the protein CATKPRTGSAQYF.

This chain connects TRBV28 to TRBJ1-2; D is undetermined. The CDR3 is made up of 14 amino acids. CDR1 is MDHEN, CDR2 SYDVKM, per germline. The ends were cut back, 3 bases at V and 4 bases at J, with 12 bases in the middle. Here the CDR3 DNA reads TGTGCCAGCAGTTTCCCGCTTTATCCCTATGGCTACACCTTC. Encoded protein: CASSFPLYPYGYTF.

The chain uses TRBV5-4 and TRBJ1-2; 9 bases are a match to TRBD1. Germline CDR1 and CDR2: SGHNT and YYREEE (reference sequence). V lost 4 bases, J lost 4 bases, and 2 bases stayed unmatched. This CDR3 is 13 amino acids long. The CDR3 loop is CASSGTGPYGYTF. The CDR3 bases are TGTGCCAGCAGCGGGACAGGGCCCTATGGCTACACCTTC.

J is TRBJ1-4 and V is TRBV5-5; 8 bases agree with TRBD1. The V gene's germline CDR1 is SGHKS and CDR2 YYEKEE (reference sequence). CDR3 length: 16 residues. The V segment lost 0 bases and the J segment 8 bases; nucleotides outside the gene matches: 9. In DNA form, the CDR3 reads TGTGCCAGCAGCTTGGTTCGACAGGGGCTGGGAGAAAAACTGTTTTTT. Its protein is CASSLVRQGLGEKLFF.

This sequence joins TRBV18 and TRBJ2-2; D is perhaps TRBD1 (6 bases). V dropped 3 bases and J dropped 4 bases, with 18 bases sitting between them. The CDR3 is 17 amino acids. Looked up from germline, CDR1 is KGHSH and CDR2 is LQKENI. CDR3 sequence reads: CASSPQTTGSSTGELFF. In DNA form, the CDR3 reads TGTGCCAGCTCACCCCAGACCACAGGGAGCTCCACCGGGGAGCTGTTTTTT.